The 15 T cell receptor beta chains below come from one sample, sequenced in a study of blood T cell repertoires in COVID-19. The data were produced by immunoSEQ multiplex PCR, yet TCRdb's version contains in-frame clones alone and is incomplete. This table holds fewer than 45,000 clones, roughly 84% found once. The sequencing input was peripheral blood. The receptors derive from a man aged 60 to 75 with COVID-19, enrolled during active disease.

The rearrangement uses TRBV9 and TRBJ2-7; weak D call: TRBD1 (5 bases). Trimming took 1 base from V and 5 from J, leaving 7 bases between them. The CDR3 length is 12 residues. The germline V gene encodes CDR1 SGDLS and CDR2 YYNGEE. The CDR3 protein is CASSVSGNEQYF. CDR3 sequence (DNA): TGTGCCAGCAGCGTATCAGGGAACGAGCAGTACTTC.

The V and J genes are TRBV28 and TRBJ1-3; no reliable D call. Germline loops: CDR1 MDHEN, CDR2 SYDVKM. The CDR3 length is 15 residues. V lost 5 bases, J lost 0 bases, and 11 bases lay in between. The CDR3 reads CASSELMSSGNTIYF. The CDR3 DNA reads as TGTGCCAGCAGTGAACTTATGAGCTCTGGAAACACCATATATTTT.

The gene calls are TRBV5-1 and TRBJ2-2, with D possibly being TRBD2 (5 bases). CDR1 SGHRS and CDR2 YFSETQ come from the germline V gene. The V end lost 4 bases, the J end lost 5 bases, and 12 bases lay between the germline ends. The CDR3 loop spans 14 amino acids. The CDR3 DNA sequence: TGCGCCAGCAGCCCGCTTGAGCGGACCGGGGAGCTGTTTTTT. This encodes CASSPLERTGELFF.

V is TRBV14 and J is TRBJ1-2, with TRBD1 matching 9 bases. Trimming took 1 base from V and 6 from J; bases not matched to a gene: 3. This CDR3 region has 14 residues. The germline gives CDR1 SGHDN, CDR2 FVKESK. The CDR3 DNA follows: TGTGCCAGCAGCCAAGTCGGACAGGGGAATGGCTACACCTTC. Protein product: CASSQVGQGNGYTF.

J is TRBJ1-1 and V is TRBV7-9; no reliable D call. V lost 2 bases, J lost 1 base, and 8 bases lay in between. CDR1 is SEHNR, CDR2 FQNEAQ, per germline (reference sequence). The CDR3 is 14 residues long. CDR3: CASSLSGRNTEAFF. CDR3 coding DNA: TGTGCCAGCAGCTTAAGCGGCAGGAACACTGAAGCTTTCTTT.

This clone has only a few counts. This chain's CDR3 is CASSPPGQPFYEQYF. The CDR3 region has the DNA TGTGCCAGCTCACCCCCGGGACAGCCCTTCTACGAGCAGTACTTC. This chain links TRBV18 with TRBJ2-7; 7 bases are shared with TRBD1. The V and J ends lost 3 bases and 3 bases, in that order; junction bases with no gene match: 8. CDR3 size: 15 residues. Germline lookup yields CDR1 KGHSH and CDR2 LQKENI.

The chain has TRBV14 and TRBJ1-1; D ambiguous. V lost 6 bases, J lost 5 bases, and 10 bases lay in between. Germline CDR1 is SGHDN and CDR2 is FVKESK. The CDR3 contains 12 residues. CDR3 bases: TGTGCCAGCAGGCACCTAGGAACTGAAGCTTTCTTT. Translated, it gives CASRHLGTEAFF.

This chain joins TRBV5-1 and TRBJ2-2, with 7 bases aligning to TRBD1. This CDR3 is 16 amino acids long. Germline loops: CDR1 SGHRS, CDR2 YFSETQ. With 4 bases clipped from V and 0 bases from J, the junction kept 6 bases outside the gene matches. The DNA of the CDR3 is TGCGCCAGCAGCCCTACGGGACAGACGAACACCGGGGAGCTGTTTTTT. Amino acid sequence: CASSPTGQTNTGELFF.

The chain uses TRBV9 and TRBJ1-1; 8 bases map to TRBD1. The CDR3 is made up of 16 amino acids. Unmatched junction bases numbered 13, after V lost 3 bases and J lost 6 bases. CDR1 SGDLS and CDR2 YYNGEE come from the germline V gene. The CDR3: CASSATPQTGAPEAFF. Written as DNA, the CDR3 is TGTGCCAGCAGCGCGACCCCTCAGACAGGGGCCCCTGAAGCTTTCTTT. Together with reference TRBV9 and TRBJ1-1, the CDR3 gives the full variable domain: DSGVTQTPKHLITATGQRVTLRCSPRSGDLSVYWYQQSLDQGLQFLIQYYNGEERAKGNILERFSAQQFPDLHSELNLSSLELGDSALYFCASSATPQTGAPEAFFGQGTRLTVV.

The sample holds a few counts of this clone. The DNA for the CDR3 is TGTGCCAGCAGCTTCCGGGACAGGGGGAATCCTAACTATGGCTACACCTTC. Translated: CASSFRDRGNPNYGYTF. V is TRBV14 and J is TRBJ1-2; 11 bases fit TRBD1. Germline CDR1 is SGHDN and CDR2 is FVKESK. The trim removed 5 bases at V and 0 bases at J, leaving 8 bases unmatched. This CDR3 is 17 amino acids long.

The gene calls are TRBV7-3 and TRBJ2-3, with D maybe TRBD1 (6 bases). V dropped 3 bases and J dropped 2 bases, with 12 bases sitting between them. This CDR3 comprises 15 residues. Germline CDR1 reads SGHTA; CDR2 reads FQGTGA. The CDR3 protein is CASSLGSGHTDTQYF. Written as DNA, the CDR3 is TGTGCCAGCAGCTTGGGGTCGGGACACACAGATACGCAGTATTTT.

The chain has TRBV15 and TRBJ1-5; D is undetermined. V was clipped by 5 bases and J by 0 bases, with 11 bases between them. From germline, CDR1 is LNHNV and CDR2 YYDKDF (reference sequence). This CDR3 has 15 amino acids. CDR3 sequence reads: CATSAGVGSNQPQHF. DNA for the CDR3: TGTGCCACCAGCGCCGGGGTTGGTAGCAATCAGCCCCAGCATTTT.

This clone was seen a single time. The genes are TRBV14 and TRBJ1-5, with 7 positions matching TRBD1. This CDR3 contains 17 residues. J gave up 3 bases and V 2 bases, and 10 bases lay outside the gene matches. CDR1 is SGHDN and CDR2 is FVKESK in the germline V gene. The CDR3 bases are TGTGCCAGCAGCCAAAAAAAGGGGGCCTCAGCCAATCAGCCCCAGCATTTT. It encodes CASSQKKGASANQPQHF. The entire variable domain, with the rest obtained from reference TRBV14 and TRBJ1-5, is as follows: EAGVTQFPSHSVIEKGQTVTLRCDPISGHDNLYWYRRVMGKEIKFLLHFVKESKQDESGMPNNRFLAERTGGTYSTLKVQPAELEDSGVYFCASSQKKGASANQPQHFGDGTRLSIL.

This clone is medium-sized by share. The V gene is TRBV2, the J gene TRBJ2-2; TRBD2 matches at 9 bases. Germline V gene data show CDR1 as SNHLY and CDR2 as FYNNEI. V lost 5 bases, J lost 7 bases, and 8 bases stayed unmatched. This CDR3 is built from 15 residues. CDR3 amino acids: CASSKASGIGGELFF. The CDR3 nucleotides read TGTGCCAGCAGTAAGGCTAGCGGGATTGGCGGGGAGCTGTTTTTT.

V is TRBV18 and J is TRBJ1-4; 11 bases are a match to TRBD1. Per the germline V gene, CDR1 is KGHSH and CDR2 is LQKENI. CDR3 size: 14 residues. Trimming took 5 bases from V and 11 from J; bases not matched to a gene: 7. CDR3 sequence reads: CASSEDRGLRKLFF. The CDR3, as DNA: TGTGCCAGCTCAGAGGACAGGGGGCTACGCAAACTGTTTTTT.